The 28 T cell receptor beta chains below were found in one sample sequenced in a study of blood T cell repertoires in COVID-19. Method: immunoSEQ multiplex PCR; TCRdb's copy keeps in-frame clones and lacks some. Among hundreds of thousands of clones listed, about 87% were seen once. Input material: PBMCs or T cells enriched from blood (not recorded which). The origin of the receptors is a woman aged 25 to 39 with acute COVID-19.

This chain links TRBV14 with TRBJ1-1; D not resolved. The length of the CDR3 is 12 residues. V shed 4 bases and J shed 4 bases, with 7 bases lying between them. The germline CDR1 and CDR2 sequences are SGHDN and FVKESK. The CDR3 DNA reads as TGTGCCAGCAGCCTCGGGAGCACTGAAGCTTTCTTT. Its translation is CASSLGSTEAFF.

The CDR3 coding sequence is TGTGCCAGCAGTTCAGGTGATAACTATGGCTACACCTTC. Its protein is CASSSGDNYGYTF. The chain is built from TRBV12-3 or TRBV12-4 and TRBJ1-2; D call uncertain. V lost 4 bases to trimming and J lost 1 base, with 7 bases between them. The CDR3 spans 13 residues.

V is TRBV24-1 and J is TRBJ1-4; tentative D call: TRBD1 (6 bases). Looked up from germline, CDR1 is KGHDR and CDR2 is SFDVKD. Deletions cut 4 bases from V and 0 bases from J, with 17 bases between. The CDR3 runs 18 residues. The CDR3, as DNA: TGTGCCACCAGTGAGCAGGGGCGATACCTCCCAACTAATGAAAAACTGTTTTTT. Amino acid sequence: CATSEQGRYLPTNEKLFF.

The sample holds a few counts of this clone. The chain has TRBV7-2 and TRBJ2-3; possibly TRBD2 for D (6 bases). The CDR3 is 16 residues long. The V gene lost 1 base and the J gene lost 3 bases, with 14 bases spanning the gap. Germline CDR1 and CDR2: SGHTA and FQGNSA. The chain's CDR3 is CASSLGRRGGTDTQYF. CDR3 bases: TGTGCCAGCAGCTTAGGGAGACGAGGAGGGACAGATACGCAGTATTTT.

The count of this clone is one. V is TRBV6-1 and J is TRBJ1-1; D might be TRBD1 (5 bases). Trimming stripped 0 bases from V and 4 bases from J, with 18 bases between. The CDR3 runs to 17 residues. Germline loops: CDR1 MNHNS, CDR2 SASEGT. CDR3 nucleotide sequence: TGTGCCAGCAGTGAAGCCTCTCCAGGAGGGGCAGGCACTGAAGCTTTCTTT. Translation: CASSEASPGGAGTEAFF.

The V gene is TRBV7-9, the J gene TRBJ2-1, with TRBD2 matching 10 bases. The V and J ends lost 8 bases and 8 bases, in that order; junction bases with no gene match: 12. The CDR3 consists of 15 residues. Germline assignment: CDR1 SEHNR and CDR2 FQNEAQ (reference sequence). DNA of the CDR3: TGTGCCAGCCCTCCCCTAGCGGGGGCCGTCGATGAGCAGTTCTTC. Protein product: CASPPLAGAVDEQFF.

The gene calls are TRBV3-1 (or the pseudogene TRBV3-2) and TRBJ1-6; no definite D call. Between the trimmed V and J ends, which lost 4 bases and 7 bases, there was a span of 14 bases. This CDR3 is built from 15 residues. CDR1 and CDR2 from the germline V gene are LGHDT and YNNKEL (reference sequence). The CDR3 DNA reads TGTGCCAGCAGCCCGGTAGAGATCCGAAATTCACCCCTCCACTTT. Translated: CASSPVEIRNSPLHF.

This clone turned up a few times. The chain employs TRBV11-2 and TRBJ1-6, with a weak D call TRBD1 (6 bases). Germline V gene data show CDR1 as SGHAT and CDR2 as FQNNGV. V was trimmed by 0 bases and J by 10 bases, leaving 13 bases between them. The CDR3 loop spans 15 amino acids. In nucleotides, the CDR3 is TGTGCCAGCAGCTTAGATCGCAGGGGTCGGTCACCCCTCCACTTT. Translated, it gives CASSLDRRGRSPLHF.

The V call is TRBV15, the J call TRBJ1-2, with 10 bases matching TRBD1. The J segment lost 7 bases and the V segment lost 0 bases, leaving 2 bases of the junction unmatched. CDR1 and CDR2 (germline): LNHNV, YYDKDF (reference sequence). This CDR3 contains 14 residues. Here the CDR3 reads CATSREGQGPGYTF. As DNA, the CDR3 is TGTGCCACCAGCAGAGAGGGACAGGGGCCTGGCTACACCTTC.

V gene TRBV9 combines with J gene TRBJ1-2; D unresolved. The CDR3 has 13 residues. The germline V and J ends were trimmed by 3 bases and 12 bases, with 18 bases remaining between them. The germline V gene has CDR1 SGDLS and CDR2 YYNGEE. DNA of the CDR3: TGTGCCAGCAGCGCAAATCCCGACGAAGCGAACACCTTC. It codes for CASSANPDEANTF.

The V gene is TRBV6-5, the J gene TRBJ2-3; 7 nucleotides agree with TRBD1. Germline V CDR1 and CDR2: MNHEY, SVGAGI. V gave up 6 bases and J gave up 1 base; unmatched junction bases: 7. The CDR3 is 15 amino acids. CDR3 region: CASSPEGGRTDTQYF. CDR3 DNA sequence: TGTGCCAGCAGCCCAGAAGGGGGCCGCACAGATACGCAGTATTTT.

This clone was counted only a few times. The genes are TRBV7-2 and TRBJ2-6; D gene uncertain. The CDR3 is 19 residues long. CDR1 SGHTA and CDR2 FQGNSA come from the germline V gene. V shed 1 base and J shed 0 bases, with 16 bases lying between them. The CDR3 sequence is CASSLGLYRGRSGANVLTF. CDR3 DNA: TGTGCCAGCAGCTTAGGGCTTTACCGTGGCCGCTCTGGGGCCAACGTCCTGACTTTC.

The genes are TRBV3-1 (or the pseudogene TRBV3-2) and TRBJ1-4; D ambiguous. Germline V lookup: CDR1 LGHDT, CDR2 YNNKEL (reference sequence). Trimming stripped 7 bases from V and 5 bases from J, with 17 bases between. The CDR3 spans 15 residues. The CDR3 nucleotides are TGTGCCAGCACCAAGAGGGCCTCGCGGAATGAAAAACTGTTTTTT. Its translation: CASTKRASRNEKLFF.

This chain connects TRBV19 to TRBJ2-1; TRBD1 agrees at 11 bases. J lost 7 bases, V lost 1 base, and 12 bases had no gene match. In germline, CDR1 is LNHDA, CDR2 SQIVND (reference sequence). The CDR3 sequence is 18 residues long. The CDR3 DNA reads as TGTGCCAGTAGTATAGCTTTAGTAAGGACAGGGGGCATGAATGAGCAGTTCTTC. Translating gives CASSIALVRTGGMNEQFF.

This clone was seen a few times. J is TRBJ1-2 and V is TRBV2; 7 bases are shared with TRBD1. CDR3 size: 14 residues. CDR1 SNHLY and CDR2 FYNNEI come from the germline V gene. The junction had 10 bases not matched to a gene; V was cut back by 4 bases and J by 8 bases. CDR3 region: CASSVSTGIEGYTF. The CDR3 DNA reads as TGTGCCAGCAGTGTCTCGACAGGGATTGAGGGCTACACCTTC.

A single count supports this clone. The rearrangement joins TRBV9 to TRBJ1-4; no clear D gene. CDR1 and CDR2 from the germline V gene are SGDLS and YYNGEE. Between the trimmed V and J ends, which lost 0 bases and 7 bases, there was a span of 10 bases. The CDR3 runs to 14 residues. The CDR3 loop is CASSVDLATEKLFF. The DNA for the CDR3 is TGTGCCAGCAGCGTAGACCTAGCAACTGAAAAACTGTTTTTT.

The chain links TRBV10-1 to TRBJ1-1; a possible D gene is TRBD1 (5 bases). CDR3 size: 15 residues. V lost 0 bases and J lost 4, with 12 bases in between. Germline CDR1 reads WNHNN; CDR2 reads SYGVQD (reference sequence). CDR3 DNA sequence: TGCGCCAGCAGTGAGTCGGGGGGGGTCGGCACTGAAGCTTTCTTT. Residues: CASSESGGVGTEAFF.

The J gene is TRBJ1-3, the V gene TRBV20-1, with D unresolved. Looked up from germline, CDR1 is DFQATT and CDR2 is SNEGSKA (reference sequence). Trimming removed 5 bases from V and 11 bases from J, with 13 bases in between. The CDR3 has 11 amino acids. For the CDR3, the DNA is TGCAGTGCTGGGTCGGGGTGGGCCATATATTTT. Protein sequence: CSAGSGWAIYF.

The chain carries TRBV11-3 and TRBJ2-7; D unclear. Per the germline V gene, CDR1 is SGHNT and CDR2 is YENEEA. V was clipped by 0 bases and J by 6 bases, with 6 bases between them. CDR3 length equals 12 residues. The chain's CDR3 is CASSLDVGEQYF. The CDR3 DNA sequence: TGTGCCAGCAGCTTAGATGTCGGCGAGCAGTACTTC.

The CDR3, as DNA: TGCGCCAGCAGCCAGGCAGGGACCTACGAGCAGTACTTC. Amino acids: CASSQAGTYEQYF. The chain combines TRBV4-1 with TRBJ2-7, with D tentatively TRBD1 (5 bases). The CDR3 consists of 13 residues. V shed 3 bases and J shed 2 bases, with 8 bases lying between them. Germline V CDR1 and CDR2: MGHRA, YSYEKL.

The V gene is TRBV10-3, the J gene TRBJ1-5, with D uncertain. Germline V gives CDR1 ENHRY, CDR2 SYGVKD. The CDR3 has 13 amino acids. Trimming pared 3 bases from V and 6 bases from J, leaving 9 bases between. The chain's CDR3 is CAISDSTGQPQHF. The CDR3 region has the DNA TGTGCCATCAGTGACTCTACGGGTCAGCCCCAGCATTTT.

The genes are TRBV5-1 and TRBJ1-2; D possibly corresponds to TRBD1 (5 bases). V lost 0 bases and J lost 4, with 10 bases in between. The length of the CDR3 is 14 residues. In germline, CDR1 is SGHRS, CDR2 YFSETQ. The CDR3 spells CASSLVEGPYGYTF. CDR3 coding DNA: TGCGCCAGCAGCTTGGTGGAGGGGCCCTATGGCTACACCTTC. The complete variable domain, with remaining parts taken from reference TRBV5-1 and TRBJ1-2, reads KAGVTQTPRYLIKTRGQQVTLSCSPISGHRSVSWYQQTPGQGLQFLFEYFSETQRNKGNFPGRFSGRQFSNSRSEMNVSTLELGDSALYLCASSLVEGPYGYTFGSGTRLTVV.

The genes are TRBV19 and TRBJ1-2; 7 bases match TRBD1. Germline CDR1 LNHDA, CDR2 SQIVND (reference sequence). This CDR3 has 12 amino acids. Losses at the gene ends were 4 bases for V and 5 bases for J; bases not matched to a gene: 1. The CDR3 sequence is CASSTTGYGYTF. The CDR3 bases are TGTGCCAGTAGTACGACAGGGTATGGCTACACCTTC.

The chain joins TRBV2 to TRBJ1-1; a possible D gene is TRBD1 (6 bases). The CDR3 is 14 amino acids. Trimming cost V 0 bases and J 11 bases, with 16 bases left between them. From germline, CDR1 is SNHLY and CDR2 FYNNEI. In nucleotides, the CDR3 is TGTGCCAGCAGTGAAGCAGCGGGGGCGGAAGAGGCTTTCTTT. Its protein is CASSEAAGAEEAFF. Together with reference TRBV2 and TRBJ1-1, the CDR3 gives the full variable domain: EPEVTQTPSHQVTQMGQEVILRCVPISNHLYFYWYRQILGQKVEFLVSFYNNEISEKSEIFDDQFSVERPDGSNFTLKIRSTKLEDSAMYFCASSEAAGAEEAFFGQGTRLTVV.

V and J are TRBV27 and TRBJ2-7; 8 bases are a match to TRBD2. Per the germline V gene, CDR1 is MNHEY and CDR2 is SMNVEV (reference sequence). V shed 2 bases and J 5 bases; nucleotides not matched to a gene: 2. The CDR3 is 13 residues long. The CDR3 region is CASSLRGGHEQYF. The CDR3 DNA reads TGTGCCAGCAGTTTACGGGGGGGCCACGAGCAGTACTTC.

About this clone itself: A junction boundary mismatches the germline segment, possibly from a read error. The V call is TRBV2, the J call TRBJ2-7; D may be TRBD1 (6 bases). Per the germline V gene, CDR1 is SNHLY and CDR2 is FYNNEI. There are 11 residues in the CDR3. The CDR3 is CASRRAGTSSF. The CDR3 DNA is TGTGCCAGCAGAAGAGCCGGGACATCAAGCTTC.

The chain combines TRBV10-1 with TRBJ1-4; D not resolved. The V and J ends lost 6 bases and 5 bases respectively, with 10 bases between them. This CDR3 has 13 residues. CDR1 and CDR2 (germline): WNHNN, SYGVQD (reference sequence). The CDR3 spells CASSPSGNEKLFF. The DNA of the CDR3 is TGCGCCAGCAGCCCGTCAGGAAATGAAAAACTGTTTTTT.

This chain uses TRBV23-1 with TRBJ2-1; unclear D gene. TRBV23-1 is flagged as an ORF with uncertain function. Deletions cut 5 bases from V and 6 bases from J, with 8 bases between. The CDR3 loop spans 12 amino acids. CDR3 DNA sequence: TGCGCCAGCAGTGAAAAAGCCAATGAGCAGTTCTTC. Residues: CASSEKANEQFF.